The clone carrying this T cell receptor beta chain was observed a few times. No antigen is known for it. As for time point: pre-treatment sample, taken before nivolumab and TIL therapy. Most excised metastases sampled were pleural nodules or supraclavicular lymph nodes. Trimming left V 4 bases short and J 0 bases short, with 16 bases between. CDR1 SGHRS and CDR2 YFSETQ come from the germline V gene. This CDR3 contains 16 residues. The sample belongs to a study of TIL therapy for anti-PD-1-resistant metastatic lung cancer. Study background: Tumors had a median PD-L1 proportion score of 4.5% to 7%. Whole-study results and caveats: Compared with baseline intratumoral T cells, expanded TIL cultures were more clonal and less diverse (around 5.9% vs 31%). Treatment-naive, never-smoker and oncogene-addicted patients were overrepresented in this highly selected cohort.

The immunoSEQ assay was v3. Sequencing depth was approximately 2 million read pairs for survey level, roughly 5-6.5 million for deep. The table came from immunoSEQ multiplex PCR; TCRdb's copy has only in-frame clones and leaves some out. The profile covers about 25,000 clones, with approximately 72% appearing a single time and around 6.9% taken by the ten largest. This receptor was taken from a person aged 25 to 80 with non-small cell lung cancer. The chain joins TRBV5-1 to TRBJ1-1, with D unclear. The material was tumor tissue, obtained at baseline. The CDR3 nucleotides are TGCGCCAGCAGCCCGTCGGCCCTGGCCATGAACACTGAAGCTTTCTTT. As protein: CASSPSALAMNTEAFF.